This T cell receptor (beta chain) was identified in a study of blood T cell repertoires in COVID-19. Study details: Both acute and convalescent COVID-19 samples were obtained from the United States, Italy and Spain. T cells, B-cell-depleted T cells, or PBMCs supplied cDNA or gDNA.

Germline-derived CDR1 and CDR2 are SQVTM and ANQGSEA. This CDR3 spans 13 amino acids. V was clipped by 1 base and J by 2 bases, with 8 bases between them. In the authors' methods: Quantification of nucleated cells was approximated via reference gene primer amplification. TCRdb keeps only in-frame clones here, not all; method: immunoSEQ multiplex PCR. That table furnishes V, J and clone size, whereas the DNA furnished D and trimming. The table records 60,000 to 85,000 clones, about 74% of them present only once. Sequencing used peripheral blood. The chain uses TRBV29-1 and TRBJ1-2, with D tentatively TRBD1 (6 bases). The source is a human donor with acute or convalescent COVID-19. The donor label of this sample is uncertain. CDR3 bases: TGCAGCGTTGAAGGTCAGGGGAACTATGGCTACACCTTC. Protein product: CSVEGQGNYGYTF.